The 15 T cell receptor beta chains in this list originate from one sample, sequenced in a study of CD4+ T cells in melanoma. Profiled with immunoSEQ multiplex PCR; TCRdb holds only in-frame clones, not every one. Of about 120,000 clones listed, 92% are singletons. Input material: peripheral blood. These receptors originate from a human donor with melanoma.

This clone was recorded once. The V gene is TRBV20-1, the J gene TRBJ1-4, with D possibly TRBD1 on 6 matching bases. The CDR3 sequence is 11 residues long. CDR1 and CDR2 from the germline V gene are DFQATT and SNEGSKA (reference sequence). In DNA form, the CDR3 reads TGCAGCGCGGGGGCAGGTGAAAAACTGTTTTTT. This translates into CSAGAGEKLFF.

The chain combines TRBV5-1 with TRBJ2-1; tentative D call: TRBD2 (5 bases). The CDR3 spans 12 residues. The germline gives CDR1 SGHRS, CDR2 YFSETQ. Trimming removed 1 base from V and 9 bases from J, with 8 bases in between. Here the CDR3 DNA reads TGCGCCAGCAGCTTGCCGGGGAGTGAGCAGTTCTTC. This encodes CASSLPGSEQFF.

The CDR3 here is CASSEGQSYGYTF. In DNA, the CDR3 is TGTGCCAGCAGTGAAGGGCAGTCCTATGGCTACACCTTC. The rearrangement uses TRBV2 and TRBJ1-2, with D unresolved. Deletions cut 1 base from V and 4 bases from J, with 7 bases between. This CDR3 spans 13 amino acids. CDR1 is SNHLY, CDR2 FYNNEI, per germline.

For the CDR3, the DNA is TGTGCCAGCAGCCCCGCGGGTGCGGGAAAGGGTGGGCCCATCACGCAGTATTTT. Its translation is CASSPAGAGKGGPITQYF. The chain uses TRBV9 and TRBJ2-3, with a weak D call TRBD2 (6 bases). Germline lookup yields CDR1 SGDLS and CDR2 YYNGEE. Trimming left V 4 bases short and J 9 bases short, with 30 bases between. This CDR3 has 18 residues.

The chain is built from TRBV6-6 and TRBJ2-1; D may be TRBD1 or TRBD2 (7 bases each). The germline V and J ends were trimmed by 2 bases and 5 bases, with 13 bases remaining between them. Germline V lookup: CDR1 MNHNY, CDR2 SVGAGI (reference sequence). There are 15 residues in the CDR3. CDR3 in DNA: TGTGCCAGCAGTTACCCTCAGGGGGGGCACAATGAGCAGTTCTTC. Its translation is CASSYPQGGHNEQFF.

The chain uses TRBV5-1 and TRBJ2-7; weak D call: TRBD2 (5 bases). The germline gives CDR1 SGHRS, CDR2 YFSETQ. CDR3 length: 16 amino acids. V shed 0 bases and J shed 5 bases, with 18 bases lying between them. The DNA for the CDR3 is TGCGCCAGCAGCTTGGGTGGAGCCCACGACTATAACGAGCAGTACTTC. Protein sequence: CASSLGGAHDYNEQYF.

V gene TRBV7-3 combines with J gene TRBJ2-2; 8 positions agree with TRBD2. The germline CDR1 and CDR2 sequences are SGHTA and FQGTGA. J lost 5 bases, V lost 5 bases, and 7 bases had no gene match. This CDR3 is 15 amino acids long. The DNA of the CDR3 is TGTGCCAGCAGCCTCAGCGGGAGTAGGACCGGGGAGCTGTTTTTT. Translation: CASSLSGSRTGELFF.

The rearrangement uses TRBV28 and TRBJ2-6, with D possibly matching TRBD1 (6 bases). With 6 bases removed from V and 4 bases from J, the gap between germline ends came to 13 bases. Germline-derived CDR1 and CDR2 are MDHEN and SYDVKM. The length of the CDR3 is 15 residues. DNA for the CDR3: TGTGCCAGCAGGAAACAGGGCACCGGGGCCAACGTCCTGACTTTC. Amino acid sequence: CASRKQGTGANVLTF. Based on the CDR3 plus reference TRBV28 and TRBJ2-6, the full variable domain is DVKVTQSSRYLVKRTGEKVFLECVQDMDHENMFWYRQDPGLGLRLIYFSYDVKMKEKGDIPEGYSVSREKKERFSLILESASTNQTSMYLCASRKQGTGANVLTFGAGSRLTVL.

Remarks on this clone: At the DNA level, this CDR3 is encoded by other sequences in the same sample as well. The rearrangement joins TRBV9 to TRBJ2-3; D remains ambiguous. The CDR3 runs 14 residues. Trimming pared 2 bases from V and 3 bases from J, leaving 10 bases between. Germline assignment: CDR1 SGDLS and CDR2 YYNGEE. CDR3 DNA sequence: TGTGCCAGCAGCGTTGGGGTTGGGACAGATACGCAGTATTTT. This codes for CASSVGVGTDTQYF.

This chain connects TRBV15 to TRBJ1-5; D uncertain. Trimming shortened V by 3 bases and J by 11 bases, and 14 bases separated the two germline ends. Germline loops: CDR1 LNHNV, CDR2 YYDKDF (reference sequence). The CDR3 is 13 residues long. The CDR3 region has the DNA TGTGCCACCAGCAGCTCATTACCTAGAGCCCAGCATTTT. This encodes CATSSSLPRAQHF. Using reference TRBV15 and TRBJ1-5 for the parts outside the CDR3, the full variable domain is DAMVIQNPRYQVTQFGKPVTLSCSQTLNHNVMYWYQQKSSQAPKLLFHYYDKDFNNEADTPDNFQSRRPNTSFCFLDIRSPGLGDTAMYLCATSSSLPRAQHFGDGTRLSIL.

J is TRBJ2-3 and V is TRBV5-1; D not resolved. Germline-derived CDR1 and CDR2 are SGHRS and YFSETQ. V was shortened by 2 bases and J by 0 bases, with 4 bases between the two germline ends. This CDR3 is 13 amino acids long. CDR3 nucleotides: TGCGCCAGCAGCTTCCAGAGCACAGATACGCAGTATTTT. Its protein product is CASSFQSTDTQYF.

The V call is TRBV7-3, the J call TRBJ2-5; 11 bases line up with TRBD2. V was pared by 5 bases and J by 1 base, with 3 bases of the junction left unmatched. Per the germline V gene, CDR1 is SGHTA and CDR2 is FQGTGA. The CDR3 contains 15 residues. Here the CDR3 DNA reads TGTGCCAGCAGCCTAGGGACTAGCGGCCAAGAGACCCAGTACTTC. Translating gives CASSLGTSGQETQYF. Supplemented by reference TRBV7-3 and TRBJ2-5, the full variable domain reads GAGVSQTPSNKVTEKGKYVELRCDPISGHTALYWYRQSLGQGPEFLIYFQGTGAADDSGLPNDRFFAVRPEGSVSTLKIQRTERGDSAVYLCASSLGTSGQETQYFGPGTRLLVL.

The gene calls are TRBV6-5 and TRBJ2-5; the D is unclear. Germline CDR1 reads MNHEY; CDR2 reads SVGAGI. V lost 6 bases to trimming and J lost 5 bases, with 10 bases between them. The CDR3 runs 12 residues. In DNA form, the CDR3 reads TGTGCCAGCAGGTCGGTCGGGGAGACCCAGTACTTC. The encoded protein is CASRSVGETQYF.

The genes are TRBV5-4 and TRBJ1-5; 8 bases are shared with TRBD1. This CDR3 has 13 residues. Losses at the gene ends were 0 bases for V and 7 bases for J; bases not matched to a gene: 0. Looked up from germline, CDR1 is SGHNT and CDR2 is YYREEE (reference sequence). CDR3 DNA sequence: TGTGCCAGCAGCTTGGACAGGGGGCAGCCCCAGCATTTT. Protein product: CASSLDRGQPQHF.

The V call is TRBV7-2, the J call TRBJ1-3; D call uncertain. Between the trimmed V and J ends, which lost 1 base and 0 bases, there was a span of 4 bases. Germline CDR1 and CDR2: SGHTA and FQGNSA. This CDR3 region has 14 residues. CDR3 amino acids: CASSLGGSGNTIYF. CDR3 in DNA: TGTGCCAGCAGCTTAGGGGGCTCTGGAAACACCATATATTTT.